Presented here are 3 T cell receptor beta chains from one specimen sequenced in a study of T-cell reconstitution after alpha-beta-depleted transplantation in children. The authors prepared the TCRbeta library with unique molecular identifiers. A single record per CDR3 protein comes from TCRdb applying MiXCR to the PCR reads. The profile shows about 690,000 distinct CDR3 sequences, approximately 15% of them singletons. The specimen comprised PBMCs from the stem cell graft donor, sampled from the stem cell graft. Source of these receptors: a human donor who donated a stem cell graft to a child with acute myeloid leukemia.

This clonotype was detected only a few times. The chain couples TRBV6-1 to TRBJ2-1; 9 bases are shared with TRBD1. Germline V gene lookup returns CDR1 MNHNS and CDR2 SASEGT. V lost 6 bases to trimming and J lost 0 bases; unmatched junction nucleotides: 9. The CDR3 totals 17 residues. The CDR3: CASRPGQGFSSYNEQFF. In DNA form, the CDR3 reads TGTGCCAGCAGGCCGGGACAGGGCTTCTCCTCCTACAATGAGCAGTTCTTC.

This clonotype was counted many times. This sequence joins TRBV29-1 and TRBJ2-7, with D possibly being TRBD2 (5 bases). The V end lost 4 bases, the J end lost 2 bases, and 12 bases lay between the germline ends. This CDR3 has 13 residues. Germline loops: CDR1 SQVTM, CDR2 ANQGSEA. In nucleotides, the CDR3 is TGCAGCGTTGGTGGACTCAGAGCCTACGAGCAGTACTTC. It is translated as CSVGGLRAYEQYF.

This clonotype came up a few times. This chain joins TRBV7-2 and TRBJ1-2; D not certain. Germline V lookup: CDR1 SGHTA, CDR2 FQGNSA. The CDR3 spans 15 residues. Trimming stripped 2 bases from V and 0 bases from J, with 10 bases between. For the CDR3, the DNA is TGTGCCAGCAGCTTATCCCCCGGGGCTAACTATGGCTACACCTTC. It specifies CASSLSPGANYGYTF.